This T cell receptor beta chain was observed in a study of T cell repertoires in cytomegalovirus infection. Turning to the study itself: Peptides in the study included HLA-C-restricted and HLA-B-restricted CMV epitopes.

Study-level points and caveats: CMV carriers having the relevant HLA were flagged by cumulative public TCR beta family frequency. Ex vivo responses were dominated by HLA-C-restricted CMV-specific TCR beta clonotypes.

TCRdb reprocessed the reads with MiXCR, giving one entry per CDR3 protein. The sample records under 850,000 distinct CDR3 sequences, roughly 36% being singletons. CDR1 KGHSH and CDR2 LQKENI come from the germline V gene. The CDR3 spans 14 residues. V dropped 3 bases and J dropped 4 bases, with 10 bases sitting between them. Regarding this clonotype: Antigen specificity is unknown.

The chain links TRBV18 to TRBJ1-5, with D possibly being TRBD1 (6 bases). The clonotype comes from a human donor in good health (CMV status not recorded). Some clones in this sample may be carry-over from other donors' samples. The input for sequencing was cultured PBMCs, taken from culture after CMV antigen stimulation. The CDR3 region has the DNA TGTGCCAGCTCACCGGACAGTGCTAATCAGCCCCAGCATTTT. Translating it yields CASSPDSANQPQHF. Filled out from reference TRBV18 and TRBJ1-5, the complete variable domain reads NAGVMQNPRHLVRRRGQEARLRCSPMKGHSHVYWYRQLPEEGLKFMVYLQKENIIDESGMPKERFSAEFPKEGPSILRIQQVVRGDSAAYFCASSPDSANQPQHFGDGTRLSIL.